This is a list of T cell receptor beta chains from one sample in a study of cytomegalovirus exposure and HLA in healthy donors. Measured with immunoSEQ multiplex PCR; TCRdb has only the in-frame clones, and not every one. This table holds about 140,000 clones, 75% to 90% found once. What was sequenced was PBMCs. All receptors derive from a woman between 50 and 59 years old in good health and CMV-seropositive. CDR3s include the opening cysteine and the closing phenylalanine or tryptophan. The D gene is left open where the match is weak.

V	J	D	length	CDR3
TRBV2	TRBJ2-6	-	15	CASSRGYSGANVLTF
TRBV19	TRBJ2-4	-	15	CASSFRGLAKNIQYF
TRBV21-1	TRBJ2-4	-	16	CASSKAPERGKNIQYF
TRBV6-6	TRBJ1-1	-	13	CASTLTGNTEAFF
TRBV27	TRBJ1-2	TRBD1	13	CASSLQTGVGYTF
TRBV10-3	TRBJ1-5	TRBD1	15	CAISGDRGRDQPQHF
TRBV7-9	-	-	18	CASTLTEESPRSSYEQYF
TRBV2	TRBJ1-4	-	13	CASTTTTNEKLFF
TRBV20-1	TRBJ1-1	-	11	CSATGYTEAFF
TRBV5-1	TRBJ1-1	-	14	CASSLEAGITEAFF
TRBV21-1	TRBJ1-3	-	19	CASSKKAGQGAFAGNTIYF
TRBV7-2	TRBJ1-5	TRBD1	15	CASSLVGGTGQPQHF
TRBV10-2	TRBJ1-1	-	14	CASSEFNRNTEAFF
TRBV9	TRBJ2-1	TRBD2	15	CASSPTSVDYNEQFF
TRBV18	TRBJ2-2	-	14	CASSPPTRTGELFF
TRBV27	TRBJ1-2	-	15	CASTSFGQGRRGYTF
TRBV28	TRBJ1-2	-	14	CASSLPQRNYGYTF
TRBV5-1	TRBJ2-1	-	14	CASSTGGSYNEQFF
TRBV11-2	TRBJ2-3	TRBD2	16	CASSLGLAGSIDTQYF
TRBV5-1	TRBJ2-3	TRBD2	17	CASSFGPKSGDTDTQYF
TRBV7-9	TRBJ2-7	TRBD1	16	CASSFRPGTGGYEQYF
TRBV7-8	TRBJ1-4	-	18	CASSLGLIMTRRDEKLFF
TRBV29-1	TRBJ2-5	TRBD1	16	CSAGPRAGGYQETQYF
TRBV2	TRBJ2-7	-	13	CASRGDSAYEQYF
TRBV19	TRBJ1-3	-	16	CASSTGAAVSGNTIYF
TRBV6-5	TRBJ1-1	-	14	CASSYQRTDTEAFF
TRBV2	TRBJ2-2	-	12	CASNPDTGELFF
TRBV5-1	TRBJ2-5	TRBD2	15	CASSLRGTSEETQYF
TRBV21-1	TRBJ1-2	-	17	CASSKVGGQGFFYGYTF
TRBV28	TRBJ2-3	TRBD2	16	CASSPLAGGIADTQYF
TRBV19	TRBJ1-2	-	14	CASSIKGVLGGYTF
TRBV28	TRBJ2-7	-	16	CASSWSQVSRTYEQYF
TRBV7-8	TRBJ1-5	-	13	CASSLVKGEPQHF
TRBV7-9	TRBJ1-1	TRBD1	14	CASSSGDRGREAFF
TRBV19	TRBJ2-3	TRBD2	22	CASSIDGTLPGLAGGGADTQYF
TRBV19	TRBJ1-2	TRBD1	13	CASTPDRAYGYTF
TRBV5-1	TRBJ2-1	TRBD2	19	CASSPRGISGSGSYNEQFF
TRBV6-6	-	-	13	CASSYGLSNEQYF
TRBV6-7	TRBJ2-3	TRBD1	16	CASSYSSQGATDTQYF
TRBV25-1	TRBJ2-3	-	15	CASSEGTWGPDTQYF
TRBV28	TRBJ2-7	-	12	CASSLTMGLQYF
TRBV2	TRBJ1-5	TRBD1	16	CASSGQGKANNQPQHF